This T cell receptor (beta chain) was captured by sequencing in a study of OX40 agonist ivuxolimab in advanced cancers. Across the whole study: Age averaged around 54 years (range roughly 20 to 90), and 70% to 85% were male. Study-level findings and limits: Part of the nonresponder group also had normalized T-cell clonal expansion that was low.

Note on this clone: Its antigen is unknown.

Assay used: immunoSEQ multiplex PCR; TCRdb lists only in-frame clones, some missing. Among some 94,000 clones listed, roughly 90% were seen once. Here the sequenced sample was CD4+ or CD8+ T cells sorted from blood, taken in a trial of the OX40 agonist ivuxolimab. The receptor comes from an adult with an advanced solid tumor such as melanoma, head and neck, liver or kidney cancer.

The DNA for the CDR3 is TGTGCCAGCTCCCCGGGGAGGTTCGAGACCCAGTACTTC. It is translated as CASSPGRFETQYF. This rearrangement joins TRBV6-5 to TRBJ2-5; perhaps TRBD2 as D (6 bases). Germline values: CDR1 MNHEY, CDR2 SVGAGI. Trimming shortened V by 8 bases and J by 5 bases, and 15 bases separated the two germline ends. This CDR3 is built from 13 residues.